This T cell receptor beta chain was recorded in a study of OX40 agonist ivuxolimab in advanced cancers. The wider study: An agonistic anti-OX40 (CD134) antibody, ivuxolimab, was used to treat the patients. Study results and limitations: Within 6 weeks, CD4+ and CD8+ blood T cells expanded clonally at 0.1 to 3.0 mg/kg.

Sequencing used immunoSEQ multiplex PCR; TCRdb keeps in-frame clones, though not all of them. The sample has around 66,000 clones, 82% seen once. With regard to this clone: Its antigen is as yet unknown.

V lost 3 bases and J lost 12, with 16 bases in between. CDR3 length: 13 amino acids. Germline values: CDR1 SNHLY, CDR2 FYNNEI. The clonotype originates from an adult with an advanced solid tumor such as melanoma, head and neck, liver or kidney cancer. The V gene is TRBV2, the J gene TRBJ2-3, with D possibly TRBD1 on 5 matching bases. This sample comprised CD4+ or CD8+ T cells sorted from blood, obtained in a trial of the OX40 agonist ivuxolimab. As DNA, the CDR3 is TGTGCCAGCAGTGATGCCGACAGACCGACTCAGTATTTT. This codes for CASSDADRPTQYF.